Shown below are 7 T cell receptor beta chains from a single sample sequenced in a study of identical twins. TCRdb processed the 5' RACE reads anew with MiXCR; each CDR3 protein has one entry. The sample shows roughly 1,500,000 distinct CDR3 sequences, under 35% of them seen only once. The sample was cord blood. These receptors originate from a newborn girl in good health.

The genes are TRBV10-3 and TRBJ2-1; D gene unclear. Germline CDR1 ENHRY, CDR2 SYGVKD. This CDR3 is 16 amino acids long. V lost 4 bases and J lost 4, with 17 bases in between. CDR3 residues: CAISGPRKKPYNEQFF. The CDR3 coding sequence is TGTGCCATCAGTGGCCCTCGGAAGAAACCTTACAATGAGCAGTTCTTC.

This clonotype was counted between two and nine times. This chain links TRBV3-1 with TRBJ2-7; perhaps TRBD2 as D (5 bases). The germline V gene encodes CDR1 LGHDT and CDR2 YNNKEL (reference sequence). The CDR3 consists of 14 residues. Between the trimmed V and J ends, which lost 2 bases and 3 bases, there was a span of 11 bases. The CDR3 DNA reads TGTGCCAGCAGCCAATTCAGCGGACTCTACGAGCAGTACTTC. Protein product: CASSQFSGLYEQYF.

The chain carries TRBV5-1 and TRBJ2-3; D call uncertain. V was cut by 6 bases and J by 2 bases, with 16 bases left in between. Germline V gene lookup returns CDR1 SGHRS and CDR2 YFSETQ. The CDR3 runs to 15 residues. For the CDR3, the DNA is TGCGCCAGCAATTTGGTTGGTGCAAACACAGATACGCAGTATTTT. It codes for CASNLVGANTDTQYF.

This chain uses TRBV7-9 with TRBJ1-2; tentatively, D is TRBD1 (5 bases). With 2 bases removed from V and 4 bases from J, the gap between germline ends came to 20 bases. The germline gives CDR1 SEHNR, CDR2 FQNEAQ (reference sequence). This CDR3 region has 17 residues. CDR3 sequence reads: CASSLPTVPGGVYGYTF. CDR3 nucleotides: TGTGCCAGCAGCTTACCCACCGTTCCGGGAGGGGTCTATGGCTACACCTTC.

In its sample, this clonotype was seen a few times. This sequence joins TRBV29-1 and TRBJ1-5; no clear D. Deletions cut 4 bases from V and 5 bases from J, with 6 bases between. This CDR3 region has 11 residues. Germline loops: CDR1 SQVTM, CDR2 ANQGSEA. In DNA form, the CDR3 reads TGCAGCGTTGTCGGGGATCAGCCCCAGCATTTT. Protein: CSVVGDQPQHF.

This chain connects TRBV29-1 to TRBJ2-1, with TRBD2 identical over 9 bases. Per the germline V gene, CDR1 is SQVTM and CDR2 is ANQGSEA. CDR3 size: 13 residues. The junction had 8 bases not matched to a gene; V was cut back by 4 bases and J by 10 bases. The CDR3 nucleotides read TGCAGCGTTGGCGGGAGGGCCAGATACGAGCAGTTCTTC. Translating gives CSVGGRARYEQFF.

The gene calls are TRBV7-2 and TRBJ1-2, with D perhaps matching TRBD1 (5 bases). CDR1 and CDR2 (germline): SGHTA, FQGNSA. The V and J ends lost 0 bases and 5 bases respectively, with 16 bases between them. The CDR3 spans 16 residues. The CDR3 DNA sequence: TGTGCCAGCAGCTTAGCTCGAGGGCAGGGTGGATATGGCTACACCTTC. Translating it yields CASSLARGQGGYGYTF.